These T cell receptor beta chains were read from a single sample in a study of molecular identifiers for immune sequencing clone quantification. TCRdb re-derived calls from the PCR reads in MiXCR, one entry per CDR3 protein. The table shows 460,000 or so distinct CDR3 sequences, with around a fifth occurring only once. Sequenced input: naive CD8+ T cells from blood, with Jurkat cell RNA spiked in. These receptors all stem from a human donor in good health. Some libraries in this study had Jurkat cell RNA spiked in. Both conserved end residues are part of each CDR3. The D gene is left open where the match is weak. Clone size is not always given. Where it is, it says once, few, many or a class for expanded clones.

j_gene | v_gene | abundance | d_gene | CDR3aa | CDR3nt
TRBJ2-7 | TRBV15 | NA | NA | CATSRVTAGEQYF | TGTGCCACCAGCAGAGTAACAGCCGGCGAGCAGTACTTC
TRBJ1-1 | TRBV3-1 | many | TRBD1 | CASSLPGTGGLTEAFF | TGTGCCAGCAGCCTCCCCGGGACAGGGGGATTGACTGAAGCTTTCTTT
TRBJ1-1 | TRBV6-4 | NA | NA | CASSDSKGTETEAFF | TGTGCCAGCAGTGACTCGAAGGGGACCGAGACTGAAGCTTTCTTT
TRBJ2-3 | TRBV7-9 | few | NA | CASSASLGTTDTQYF | TGTGCCAGCAGCGCTAGCTTAGGGACCACAGATACGCAGTATTTT
TRBJ2-7 | TRBV6-2/TRBV6-3 | few | NA | CASNFGPSYEQYF | TGTGCCAGCAACTTCGGGCCCTCCTACGAGCAGTACTTC
TRBJ2-5 | TRBV20-1 | NA | NA | CSARGWTQETQYF | TGCAGTGCTAGGGGTTGGACTCAAGAGACCCAGTACTTC
TRBJ1-5 | TRBV19 | NA | NA | CASSSPRGPDSQPLHF | TGTGCCAGTAGTTCTCCCCGGGGCCCCGATTCACAGCCCCTGCATTTT
TRBJ2-7 | TRBV11-2 | NA | NA | CASSSNWPGPYEQYF | TGTGCCAGCAGCTCCAATTGGCCTGGACCCTACGAGCAGTACTTC
TRBJ2-1 | TRBV24-1 | few | NA | CATSGDTYNEQFF | TGTGCCACCTCTGGGGACACCTACAATGAGCAGTTCTTC
TRBJ1-6 | TRBV28 | NA | NA | CASSSPRGRSSYNSPLHF | TGTGCCAGCAGTTCCCCCCGGGGCAGGAGCTCCTATAATTCACCCCTCCACTTT
TRBJ2-5 | TRBV13 | many | NA | CASSLKGIVGETQYF | TGTGCCAGCAGCTTAAAAGGGATTGTTGGAGAGACCCAGTACTTC
TRBJ2-7 | TRBV27 | NA | TRBD2 | CASSSGTSVYEQYF | TGTGCCAGCAGTAGCGGGACTAGCGTCTACGAGCAGTACTTC
TRBJ1-5 | TRBV27 | many | NA | CASSLFPGNQPQHF | TGTGCCAGCAGTTTATTTCCGGGGAATCAGCCCCAGCATTTT
TRBJ2-7 | TRBV19 | few | TRBD2 | CASSEGTSGGKYEQYF | TGTGCCAGTAGTGAGGGGACTAGCGGGGGGAAATACGAGCAGTACTTC
TRBJ2-7 | TRBV19 | many | NA | CASSASGYYYEQYF | TGTGCCAGTAGCGCATCCGGGTACTACTACGAGCAGTACTTC
TRBJ2-5 | TRBV12-3/TRBV12-4 | NA | NA | CAGSELYRVTSNPQYF | TGTGCCGGCAGTGAACTGTACAGGGTCACTTCAAACCCCCAGTACTTC
TRBJ2-3 | TRBV5-6 | NA | TRBD2 | CASSRLAGDPFTDTQYF | TGTGCCAGCAGCCGACTAGCGGGGGACCCTTTCACAGATACGCAGTATTTT
TRBJ1-1 | TRBV19 | few | TRBD1 | CASSTDRDEAFF | TGTGCCAGTAGTACGGACAGGGACGAAGCTTTCTTT
TRBJ2-5 | TRBV5-1 | many | TRBD1 | CASSVEGAWETQYF | TGCGCCAGCAGCGTCGAGGGGGCGTGGGAGACCCAGTACTTC
TRBJ2-3 | TRBV16 | many | NA | CASSRRFGGATDTQYF | TGTGCCAGCAGCCGCCGCTTTGGGGGGGCCACAGATACGCAGTATTTT
TRBJ1-6 | TRBV2 | few | NA | CASSGHLLGLNSPLHF | TGTGCCAGCAGTGGTCATTTGTTGGGGTTGAATTCACCCCTCCACTTT
TRBJ1-1 | TRBV2 | NA | NA | CASSKGEGLNTEAFF | TGTGCCAGCAGTAAAGGAGAGGGCTTGAACACTGAAGCTTTCTTT
TRBJ2-1 | TRBV20-1 | NA | NA | CSASLSLHDENEQFF | TGCAGTGCTAGCTTAAGTCTTCACGATGAGAATGAGCAGTTCTTC
TRBJ2-2 | TRBV6-5 | many | TRBD2 | CASSYSVSLAGNTGELFF | TGTGCCAGCAGTTACTCGGTCAGCTTAGCGGGGAACACCGGGGAGCTGTTTTTT
TRBJ2-7 | TRBV11-1 | few | NA | CASSPGAKYEQYF | TGTGCCAGCAGCCCCGGGGCTAAATACGAGCAGTACTTC
TRBJ1-4 | TRBV9 | few | NA | CASSVGTAGYATNEKLFF | TGTGCCAGCAGCGTAGGAACTGCGGGATATGCAACTAATGAAAAACTGTTTTTT
TRBJ2-3 | TRBV12-3/TRBV12-4 | many | NA | CASRPPWADTQYF | TGTGCCAGCAGGCCCCCTTGGGCAGATACGCAGTATTTT
TRBJ1-3 | TRBV6-5 | NA | NA | CASSSNSGNTIYF | TGTGCCAGCAGTTCGAACTCTGGAAACACCATATATTTT
TRBJ2-5 | TRBV20-1 | NA | NA | CSARDPGIQETQYF | TGCAGTGCTAGAGATCCAGGAATCCAAGAGACCCAGTACTTC
TRBJ2-7 | TRBV4-1 | many | NA | CASSQGQNAYEQYF | TGCGCCAGCAGCCAAGGCCAAAATGCGTACGAGCAGTACTTC
TRBJ1-1 | TRBV29-1 | many | TRBD1 | CSAIGQGGYTEAFF | TGCAGCGCGATAGGACAGGGGGGATACACTGAAGCTTTCTTT
TRBJ2-4 | TRBV9 | many | NA | CASSVGSILAKNIQYF | TGTGCCAGCAGCGTAGGGTCTATACTAGCCAAAAACATTCAGTACTTC
TRBJ2-5 | TRBV21-1 | many | NA | CASSKGPSEAYQETQYF | TGTGCCAGCAGCAAAGGGCCTAGCGAGGCCTACCAAGAGACCCAGTACTTC
TRBJ1-1 | TRBV9 | many | NA | CASSVEMGLDTEAFF | TGTGCCAGCAGCGTAGAAATGGGCCTGGACACTGAAGCTTTCTTT
TRBJ2-3 | TRBV30 | NA | NA | CAWSGSDTQYF | TGTGCCTGGAGTGGATCTGATACGCAGTATTTT
TRBJ2-6 | TRBV9 | many | NA | CASSVGASSGANVLTF | TGTGCCAGCAGCGTAGGCGCGAGCTCTGGGGCCAACGTCCTGACTTTC
TRBJ1-1 | TRBV5-8 | few | NA | CASSFVVDPNFSEAFF | TGTGCCAGCAGCTTCGTCGTTGATCCCAATTTTTCTGAAGCTTTCTTT
TRBJ2-5 | TRBV7-6 | many | NA | CASSPTLGQETQYF | TGTGCCAGCAGCCCGACGCTGGGCCAAGAGACCCAGTACTTC
TRBJ2-7 | TRBV27 | once | TRBD2 | CASSLIAGGHYEQYF | TGTGCCAGCAGTTTAATAGCGGGGGGGCACTACGAGCAGTACTTC
TRBJ2-7 | TRBV4-3 | NA | NA | CASGQDRGHNEQYF | TGCGCCAGCGGCCAAGATCGGGGGCACAACGAGCAGTACTTC
TRBJ2-1 | TRBV20-1 | few | NA | CSASDIVTTLYNEQFF | TGCAGTGCTAGTGACATTGTGACGACTCTTTACAATGAGCAGTTCTTC
TRBJ2-3 | TRBV27 | few | NA | CASSLLQGTTDTQYF | TGTGCCAGCAGTTTATTACAGGGTACCACAGATACGCAGTATTTT
TRBJ2-6 | TRBV7-2 | few | TRBD1 | CASSSATGYSGANVLTF | TGTGCCAGCAGCTCAGCGACAGGGTACTCTGGGGCCAACGTCCTGACTTTC
TRBJ2-7 | TRBV19 | few | TRBD2 | CASSFSGLVNYEQYF | TGTGCCAGTAGTTTCTCGGGACTAGTAAACTACGAGCAGTACTTC
TRBJ2-3 | TRBV19 | NA | NA | CASSAPWDGQYTQYF | TGTGCCAGTAGTGCGCCTTGGGACGGGCAATATACGCAGTATTTT
TRBJ1-5 | TRBV20-1 | NA | NA | CSARNSFNQPQHF | TGCAGTGCTAGGAACAGTTTTAATCAGCCCCAGCATTTT